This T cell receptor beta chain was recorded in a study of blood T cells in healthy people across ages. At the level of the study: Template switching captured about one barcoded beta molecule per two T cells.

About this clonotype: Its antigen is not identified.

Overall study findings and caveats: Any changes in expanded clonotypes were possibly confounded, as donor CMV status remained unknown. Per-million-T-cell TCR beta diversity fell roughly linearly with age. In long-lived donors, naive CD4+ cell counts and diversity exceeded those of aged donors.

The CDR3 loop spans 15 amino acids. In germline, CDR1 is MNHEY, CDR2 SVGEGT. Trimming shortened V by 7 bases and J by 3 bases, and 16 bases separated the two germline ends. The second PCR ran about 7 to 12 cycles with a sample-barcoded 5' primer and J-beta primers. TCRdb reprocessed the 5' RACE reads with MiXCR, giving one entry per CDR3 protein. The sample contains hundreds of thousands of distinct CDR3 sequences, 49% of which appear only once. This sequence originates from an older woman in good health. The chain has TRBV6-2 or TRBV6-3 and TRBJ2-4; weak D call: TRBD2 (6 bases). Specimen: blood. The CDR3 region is CASTLSKGGKNIQYF. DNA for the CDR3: TGTGCCAGCACCCTATCAAAGGGAGGCAAAAACATTCAGTACTTC.